These T cell receptor beta chains were read from a single sample in a study of T cell responses to AZD1222 COVID-19 vaccine. The protocol was immunoSEQ multiplex PCR, while the TCRdb copy is restricted to in-frame clones and leaves out a portion. This sample yields 150,000 or so clones, of which roughly 92% are seen a single time; under 4% belongs to the top ten. The sequences come from peripheral blood, collected on day 0 of AZD1222 vaccination. Receptors were obtained from an adult in good health. Each CDR3 is given with its conserved first and last residue. Each record gives: clone size, V gene, J gene, D gene, CDR3 protein, CDR3 DNA. The D gene is left open where the match is weak. A clone size is listed for some rows: how often the clone was seen (once, few, many), or a class if it is expanded.

size: .
V: TRBV6-5
J: TRBJ1-1
D: .
CDR3: CASSYPRGLNTEAFF
DNA: TGTGCCAGCAGTTACCCTCGGGGCTTGAACACTGAAGCTTTCTTT

size: .
V: TRBV6-1
J: TRBJ2-1
D: TRBD2
CDR3: CASSEASGGDEQFF
DNA: TGTGCCAGCAGTGAAGCCTCGGGGGGAGATGAGCAGTTCTTC

size: .
V: TRBV6-5
J: TRBJ1-1
D: TRBD1
CDR3: CASSNYRQGGTEAFF
DNA: TGTGCCAGCAGTAACTACCGACAGGGGGGCACTGAAGCTTTCTTT

size: once
V: TRBV3-1/TRBV3-2
J: TRBJ1-1
D: .
CDR3: CASSQGGSRDLGAFF
DNA: TGTGCCAGCAGCCAAGGGGGAAGCCGGGACCTCGGAGCTTTCTTT

size: once
V: TRBV6-1
J: TRBJ1-6
D: TRBD1
CDR3: CASSEVAWGQGGNSPLHF
DNA: TGTGCCAGCAGTGAAGTAGCGTGGGGACAGGGGGGAAATTCACCCCTCCACTTT

size: .
V: TRBV6-1
J: TRBJ1-3
D: .
CDR3: CASSEVPNSGNTIYF
DNA: TGTGCCAGCAGTGAAGTCCCCAACTCTGGAAACACCATATATTTT

size: .
V: TRBV10-3
J: TRBJ2-3
D: TRBD2
CDR3: CAISEASGRLRADTQYF
DNA: TGTGCCATCAGTGAGGCTAGCGGGAGGTTGAGGGCCGATACGCAGTATTTT

size: .
V: TRBV30
J: TRBJ1-2
D: TRBD1
CDR3: CAWTDRGRGGYTF
DNA: TGTGCCTGGACGGACAGGGGCCGGGGTGGCTACACCTTC

size: .
V: TRBV10-3
J: TRBJ2-7
D: .
CDR3: CATQLVSSIDGQYF
DNA: TGTGCCACCCAGTTGGTGTCCTCAATTGACGGGCAGTACTTC

size: .
V: TRBV4-1
J: TRBJ2-3
D: .
CDR3: CASGGRGREADTQYF
DNA: TGCGCCAGCGGGGGGAGGGGGAGAGAGGCAGATACGCAGTATTTT

size: .
V: TRBV6-4
J: TRBJ2-7
D: .
CDR3: CASRRGTGAYEQYF
DNA: TGTGCCAGCAGGCGGGGGACAGGTGCCTACGAGCAGTACTTC

size: .
V: TRBV27
J: TRBJ2-7
D: .
CDR3: CASRWSGGGAYEQYF
DNA: TGTGCCAGCAGGTGGTCCGGTGGAGGGGCCTACGAGCAGTACTTC

size: .
V: TRBV5-1
J: TRBJ1-1
D: .
CDR3: CASSSLGKTDTEAFF
DNA: TGCGCCAGCAGCTCATTAGGGAAGACAGACACTGAAGCTTTCTTT

size: .
V: TRBV2
J: TRBJ1-1
D: .
CDR3: CASSVSGGNTEAFF
DNA: TGTGCCAGCAGTGTTAGTGGGGGGAACACTGAAGCTTTCTTT

size: .
V: TRBV27
J: TRBJ1-2
D: .
CDR3: CASSPGSLAGYTF
DNA: TGTGCCAGCAGTCCCGGGTCGCTCGCTGGCTACACCTTC

size: .
V: TRBV7-2
J: TRBJ2-7
D: .
CDR3: CASSLEVGGEQYF
DNA: TGTGCCAGCAGCTTAGAGGTGGGAGGCGAGCAGTACTTC

size: .
V: TRBV18
J: TRBJ1-2
D: .
CDR3: CASSPSDGPHGYTF
DNA: TGTGCCAGCTCACCATCGGACGGGCCCCATGGCTACACCTTC

size: .
V: TRBV10-3
J: TRBJ2-1
D: TRBD2
CDR3: CAIKGGLAGEWNDNEQFF
DNA: TGTGCCATCAAAGGGGGACTAGCGGGAGAGTGGAATGACAATGAGCAGTTCTTC

size: once
V: TRBV18
J: TRBJ2-1
D: TRBD1
CDR3: CASSPPGQPLYNEQFF
DNA: TGTGCCAGCTCGCCCCCGGGACAGCCTTTATACAATGAGCAGTTCTTC

size: .
V: TRBV19
J: TRBJ2-7
D: TRBD1
CDR3: CASSSDRASSYEQYF
DNA: TGTGCCAGTAGTTCGGACAGGGCGAGCTCCTACGAGCAGTACTTC

size: .
V: TRBV10-1
J: TRBJ2-1
D: TRBD2
CDR3: CASSDRGGIEREGHCNEQFF
DNA: TGCGCCAGCAGTGATCGGGGAGGTATCGAGCGGGAGGGCCACTGCAATGAGCAGTTCTTC

size: .
V: TRBV5-1
J: TRBJ2-7
D: TRBD2
CDR3: CASSLFAGAYEQYF
DNA: TGCGCCAGCAGCTTGTTTGCGGGGGCCTACGAGCAGTACTTC

size: .
V: TRBV6-2/TRBV6-3
J: TRBJ2-7
D: TRBD1
CDR3: CASSLFGGQVSSYEQYF
DNA: TGTGCCAGCAGTCTATTCGGGGGACAGGTGAGCTCCTACGAGCAGTACTTC

size: .
V: TRBV28
J: TRBJ2-1
D: TRBD2
CDR3: CASTLPGGEQFF
DNA: TGTGCCAGCACTCTACCGGGGGGTGAGCAGTTCTTC

size: .
V: TRBV6-1
J: TRBJ2-1
D: .
CDR3: CASSEFTAYNEQFF
DNA: TGTGCCAGCAGTGAATTTACGGCCTACAATGAGCAGTTCTTC

size: .
V: TRBV10-3
J: TRBJ2-7
D: TRBD2
CDR3: CAIRPGLAGTYEQYF
DNA: TGTGCCATCAGGCCGGGACTAGCGGGGACCTACGAGCAGTACTTC

size: .
V: TRBV27
J: TRBJ2-1
D: .
CDR3: CASIPPTGARQFF
DNA: TGTGCCAGCATCCCACCGACAGGAGCGCGGCAGTTCTTC

size: .
V: TRBV7-2
J: TRBJ2-7
D: TRBD2
CDR3: CASSLRREGEQYF
DNA: TGTGCCAGCAGCTTACGGCGGGAGGGCGAGCAGTACTTC

size: .
V: TRBV6-2/TRBV6-3
J: TRBJ2-3
D: .
CDR3: CASSPGRTTPGKDTQYF
DNA: TGTGCCAGCAGCCCCGGCAGGACCACCCCCGGGAAAGATACGCAGTATTTT

size: .
V: TRBV7-2
J: TRBJ2-1
D: .
CDR3: CASSLRSTGLRSYNEQFF
DNA: TGTGCCAGCAGCCTCCGGAGCACGGGACTCCGCTCCTACAATGAGCAGTTCTTC

size: .
V: TRBV5-6
J: TRBJ2-2
D: .
CDR3: CASSPPQIRELFF
DNA: TGTGCCAGCAGCCCGCCTCAGATCCGGGAGCTGTTTTTT

size: .
V: TRBV11-1
J: TRBJ2-7
D: .
CDR3: CASSASGDPTYEQYF
DNA: TGTGCCAGCAGCGCATCAGGGGACCCCACCTACGAGCAGTACTTC

size: .
V: TRBV7-7
J: TRBJ1-4
D: .
CDR3: CATLLRGRGGPGSEKLFF
DNA: TGTGCCACCCTTTTACGGGGACGGGGCGGCCCGGGGAGCGAAAAACTGTTTTTT

size: .
V: TRBV5-5
J: TRBJ2-7
D: .
CDR3: CASSPAGTRSSYEQYF
DNA: TGTGCCAGCAGCCCGGCAGGGACGCGGAGCTCCTACGAGCAGTACTTC

size: .
V: TRBV6-4
J: TRBJ2-7
D: .
CDR3: CASSREGSYEQYF
DNA: TGTGCCAGCTCCAGGGAAGGCTCCTACGAGCAGTACTTC

size: .
V: TRBV15
J: TRBJ1-3
D: .
CDR3: CATSPGAFGNTIYF
DNA: TGTGCCACCAGCCCGGGGGCGTTCGGAAACACCATATATTTT

size: .
V: TRBV28
J: TRBJ1-5
D: .
CDR3: CASDGSNQPQHF
DNA: TGTGCCAGCGATGGAAGCAATCAGCCCCAGCATTTT

size: .
V: TRBV7-3
J: TRBJ2-7
D: .
CDR3: CASSLRAGEGREQYF
DNA: TGTGCCAGCAGCTTACGAGCCGGAGAGGGACGCGAGCAGTACTTC

size: .
V: TRBV6-5
J: TRBJ2-2
D: .
CDR3: CASSYYGAGELFF
DNA: TGTGCCAGCAGTTACTATGGGGCGGGGGAGCTGTTTTTT

size: .
V: TRBV19
J: TRBJ2-3
D: .
CDR3: CASSRSPSSMDTQYF
DNA: TGTGCCAGTAGTCGGTCTCCATCTAGTATGGATACGCAGTATTTT

size: .
V: TRBV29-1
J: TRBJ1-1
D: .
CDR3: CSVEDKEYTEAFF
DNA: TGCAGCGTTGAAGATAAGGAGTACACTGAAGCTTTCTTT

size: .
V: TRBV5-4
J: TRBJ2-4
D: .
CDR3: CASTPGGQVKNIQYF
DNA: TGTGCCAGCACCCCGGGGGGACAAGTCAAAAACATTCAGTACTTC

size: .
V: TRBV4-2
J: TRBJ1-1
D: .
CDR3: CASSQDTLKENTEAFF
DNA: TGTGCCAGCAGCCAAGATACCCTCAAGGAAAACACTGAAGCTTTCTTT

size: .
V: TRBV9
J: TRBJ2-1
D: .
CDR3: CASSVAVSYNEQFF
DNA: TGTGCCAGCAGCGTAGCGGTTTCCTACAATGAGCAGTTCTTC

size: .
V: TRBV7-8
J: TRBJ2-7
D: TRBD2
CDR3: CASSPLAGLYEQYF
DNA: TGTGCCAGCAGCCCACTAGCGGGACTCTACGAGCAGTACTTC

size: once
V: TRBV7-8
J: TRBJ1-1
D: .
CDR3: CASSLDGLGTEAFF
DNA: TGTGCCAGCAGCTTGGATGGCCTTGGCACTGAAGCTTTCTTT